This entry is about one T cell receptor (beta chain). The data stem from a study of Graves' ophthalmopathy and Graves' hyperthyroidism. Clinical symptoms, serum thyroxine, TRAb, thyroid ultrasound and orbital computed tomography determined diagnosis. The CDR3 totals 15 residues. From germline, CDR1 is DFQATT and CDR2 SNEGSKA (reference sequence). The V gene lost 6 bases and the J gene lost 3 bases, with 20 bases spanning the gap. CDR3 regions of TCR beta were amplified from RNA transcripts. Amplification began with first-round RT-PCR using HTBI primers, then second-round multiplex PCR was performed. A single record per CDR3 protein comes from TCRdb applying MiXCR to the multiplex PCR reads. This table holds around 590,000 distinct CDR3 sequences, under 45% found once.

The sequencing sample was made of peripheral blood or thyroid tissue (not recorded which). This TCR was recovered from an adult man with Graves' hyperthyroidism. The genes are TRBV20-1 and TRBJ1-1, with TRBD1 as a possible D gene (5 bases). CDR3 sequence: CSASRWGTGDTEAFF. CDR3 nucleotides: TGCAGTGCCAGCAGGTGGGGCACGGGGGACACTGAAGCTTTCTTT.